What follows are 13 T cell receptor beta chains derived from one specimen sequenced in a study of PD-1 blockade in classical Hodgkin lymphoma. TCRdb keeps only in-frame clones here, not all; method: immunoSEQ multiplex PCR. The sample includes 30,000 or so clones, about 93% of them seen just once. Brentuximab vedotin exposure varied among the patients, all of whom had relapsed after autologous stem cell transplantation. Out of thawed PBMCs, magnetic negative selection purified CD4+ T cells. The sequences come from CD4+ T cells from blood, collected at baseline. These TCRs come from a human donor with classical Hodgkin lymphoma.

V and J are TRBV15 and TRBJ2-1, with D perhaps being TRBD1 or TRBD2 (6 bases each). This CDR3 has 14 residues. Trimming cost V 1 base and J 7 bases, with 11 bases left between them. Germline V gene lookup returns CDR1 LNHNV and CDR2 YYDKDF (reference sequence). DNA of the CDR3: TGTGCCACCAGCAGAGGAAGAGGGGGGAATGAGCAGTTCTTC. Translated, it gives CATSRGRGGNEQFF.

A few counts support this clone. The chain combines TRBV4-2 with TRBJ2-1; no definite D call. The CDR3 is 15 residues long. With 0 bases removed from V and 0 bases from J, the gap between germline ends came to 6 bases. Germline V CDR1 and CDR2: LGHNA, YNFKEQ. In DNA, the CDR3 is TGTGCCAGCAGCCAAGAGGATAGCTCCTACAATGAGCAGTTCTTC. This sequence encodes CASSQEDSSYNEQFF.

The rearrangement joins TRBV15 to TRBJ1-1, with D uncertain. Germline CDR1 and CDR2: LNHNV and YYDKDF (reference sequence). The CDR3 runs to 12 residues. Trimming removed 5 bases from V and 5 bases from J, with 9 bases in between. CDR3 in DNA: TGTGCCACCAGCGGAAGACAAACTGAAGCTTTCTTT. As protein: CATSGRQTEAFF.

This chain connects TRBV5-6 to TRBJ2-1, with 9 bases fitting TRBD1. Trimming cost V 4 bases and J 3 bases; bases outside gene matches: 2. The CDR3 runs to 14 residues. Per the germline V gene, CDR1 is SGHDT and CDR2 is YYEEEE. CDR3 residues: CASSPGQGYNEQFF. Here the CDR3 DNA reads TGTGCCAGCAGCCCGGGACAGGGCTACAATGAGCAGTTCTTC.

J is TRBJ1-4 and V is TRBV6-1; D not resolved. CDR3 length: 15 amino acids. V lost 4 bases and J lost 0, with 9 bases in between. Germline CDR1 and CDR2: MNHNS and SASEGT. CDR3 DNA: TGTGCCAGCAGTGGCCCGAAAACAACTAATGAAAAACTGTTTTTT. Translated, it gives CASSGPKTTNEKLFF.

The rearrangement uses TRBV28 and TRBJ2-7; 9 bases align to TRBD1. Germline V CDR1 and CDR2: MDHEN, SYDVKM. V shed 5 bases, J shed 3 bases, and the junction held 8 bases outside the gene matches. The CDR3 contains 15 residues. CDR3 loop: CASSTTRDRDYEQYF. The CDR3 bases are TGTGCCAGCAGTACGACTCGGGACAGGGACTACGAGCAGTACTTC.

V gene TRBV5-1 combines with J gene TRBJ2-6; D possibly uses TRBD1 or TRBD2 (7 bases each). Germline V gene lookup returns CDR1 SGHRS and CDR2 YFSETQ. The CDR3 spans 17 residues. Trimming stripped 0 bases from V and 2 bases from J, with 12 bases between. This chain's CDR3 is CASSLAQGGAGANVLTF. CDR3 bases: TGCGCCAGCAGCTTGGCCCAGGGGGGGGCTGGGGCCAACGTCCTGACTTTC.

CDR3 residues: CASSHPRRQGTQYF. CDR3 coding DNA: TGTGCCAGCAGCCACCCTCGGAGGCAGGGGACCCAGTACTTC. The chain joins TRBV5-4 to TRBJ2-5, with D possibly being TRBD1 or TRBD2 (5 bases each). Germline assignment: CDR1 SGHNT and CDR2 YYREEE (reference sequence). The V end lost 4 bases, the J end lost 7 bases, and 17 bases lay between the germline ends. This CDR3 contains 14 residues.

This chain uses TRBV11-2 with TRBJ1-1; D gene uncertain. Trimming removed 0 bases from V and 7 bases from J, with 9 bases in between. This CDR3 contains 13 residues. Per germline, CDR1 SGHAT and CDR2 FQNNGV. As DNA, the CDR3 is TGTGCCAGCAGCTTAGATGTCGGGCGTGAAGCTTTCTTT. Translated: CASSLDVGREAFF.

V gene TRBV7-2 combines with J gene TRBJ2-5, with TRBD2 matching over 8 bases. The CDR3 spans 15 residues. V was pared by 4 bases and J by 2 bases, with 6 bases of the junction left unmatched. Germline lookup yields CDR1 SGHTA and CDR2 FQGNSA. The CDR3 DNA follows: TGTGCCAGCAGCTCTCAGACTAGCGCACAAGAGACCCAGTACTTC. It encodes CASSSQTSAQETQYF.

J is TRBJ2-2 and V is TRBV28, with 11 bases fitting TRBD2. This CDR3 is 17 amino acids long. V lost 5 bases to trimming and J lost 5 bases; unmatched junction nucleotides: 10. Germline V gene sequence: CDR1 MDHEN, CDR2 SYDVKM. CDR3 loop: CASSNSGRASTTGELFF. The CDR3 region has the DNA TGTGCCAGCAGTAATAGCGGGAGGGCCTCGACGACCGGGGAGCTGTTTTTT.

This chain joins TRBV7-9 and TRBJ2-2; 7 bases align to TRBD2. CDR1 SEHNR and CDR2 FQNEAQ come from the germline V gene (reference sequence). This CDR3 is built from 16 residues. V dropped 7 bases and J dropped 5; count of bases not matched to a gene: 13. The CDR3 DNA is TGTGCCAGCATCCCCTCGGGAGGACTAGGGACCGGGGAGCTGTTTTTT. Protein product: CASIPSGGLGTGELFF.

The chain recombines TRBV5-1 with TRBJ2-2, with 7 bases matching TRBD2. The V segment lost 8 bases and the J segment 0 bases; nucleotides outside the gene matches: 16. Germline CDR1 and CDR2: SGHRS and YFSETQ. The CDR3 contains 18 residues. The CDR3 DNA is TGCGCCAGTTTGCTCGGCGTGGGAGGGGCCGCGAACACCGGGGAGCTGTTTTTT. Translated, it gives CASLLGVGGAANTGELFF. The full variable domain, completed using reference TRBV5-1 and TRBJ2-2, is KAGVTQTPRYLIKTRGQQVTLSCSPISGHRSVSWYQQTPGQGLQFLFEYFSETQRNKGNFPGRFSGRQFSNSRSEMNVSTLELGDSALYLCASLLGVGGAANTGELFFGEGSRLTVL.